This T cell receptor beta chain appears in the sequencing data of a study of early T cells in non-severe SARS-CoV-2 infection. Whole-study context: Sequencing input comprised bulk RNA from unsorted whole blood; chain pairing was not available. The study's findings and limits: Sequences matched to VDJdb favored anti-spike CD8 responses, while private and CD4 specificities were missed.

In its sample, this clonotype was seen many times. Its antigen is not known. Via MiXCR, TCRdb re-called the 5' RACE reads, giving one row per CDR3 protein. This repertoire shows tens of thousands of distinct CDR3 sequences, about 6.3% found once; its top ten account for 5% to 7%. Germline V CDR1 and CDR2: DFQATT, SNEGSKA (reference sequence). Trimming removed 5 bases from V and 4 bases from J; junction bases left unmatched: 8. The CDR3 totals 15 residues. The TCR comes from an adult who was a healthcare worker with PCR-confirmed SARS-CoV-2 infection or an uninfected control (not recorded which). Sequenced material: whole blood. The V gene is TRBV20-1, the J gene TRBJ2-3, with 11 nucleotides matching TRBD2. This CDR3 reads CSAPPTSGTADTQYF. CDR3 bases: TGCAGTGCTCCCCCGACTAGCGGGACAGCAGATACGCAGTATTTT.